The 26 T cell receptor beta chains below come from one sample, sequenced in a study of CD8 T cells in ankylosing spondylitis. MiXCR, run by TCRdb on the 5' RACE reads, gives a single entry per CDR3 protein. The table records around 31,000 distinct CDR3 sequences, 30% of them present only once. The source material was synovial fluid, either unsorted or a sorted T cell fraction (not recorded which). Every receptor here comes from a male donor with ankylosing spondylitis.

The rearrangement joins TRBV2 to TRBJ2-1; unclear D gene. The V end lost 3 bases, the J end lost 6 bases, and 6 bases lay between the germline ends. Germline CDR1 and CDR2: SNHLY and FYNNEI. This CDR3 has 12 amino acids. The CDR3 loop reads CASSDRSNEQFF. As DNA, the CDR3 is TGTGCCAGCAGTGACCGATCCAATGAGCAGTTCTTC.

The chain uses TRBV15 and TRBJ2-3; no clear D gene. This CDR3 has 12 residues. The germline V gene has CDR1 LNHNV and CDR2 YYDKDF (reference sequence). The CDR3, as DNA: TGTGGCTTCTTGGGGAGCACAGATACGCAGTATTTT. This sequence encodes CGFLGSTDTQYF.

This clonotype was recorded a few times. V gene TRBV27 combines with J gene TRBJ2-3; 7 bases are a match to TRBD2. The V gene end was trimmed by 6 bases and the J gene end by 1 base; junction bases not matched to a gene: 22. This CDR3 has 20 amino acids. Germline values: CDR1 MNHEY, CDR2 SMNVEV (reference sequence). The CDR3 loop reads CASSILDTGYSGLGTDTQYF. The CDR3, as DNA: TGTGCCAGCAGCATACTGGACACGGGGTATAGCGGGTTGGGCACAGATACGCAGTATTTT.

This clonotype came up a few times. This chain joins TRBV20-1 and TRBJ1-3; D not certain. The CDR3 runs 16 residues. Germline assignment: CDR1 DFQATT and CDR2 SNEGSKA (reference sequence). Trimming stripped 0 bases from V and 0 bases from J, with 12 bases between. CDR3 sequence: CSARDTSGNSGNTIYF. For the CDR3, the DNA is TGCAGTGCTAGAGATACCTCAGGAAACTCTGGAAACACCATATATTTT.

This clonotype was recorded a few times. The genes are TRBV27 and TRBJ1-4; perhaps TRBD1 as D (6 bases). The CDR3 consists of 15 residues. CDR1 MNHEY and CDR2 SMNVEV come from the germline V gene (reference sequence). V gave up 5 bases and J gave up 4 bases, with 14 bases separating them. The CDR3 DNA reads as TGTGCCAGCAGTACCCTCGCAGGGGTTAATGAAAAACTGTTTTTT. Its protein is CASSTLAGVNEKLFF.

The chain links TRBV7-9 to TRBJ2-7; 8 positions agree with TRBD2. Germline CDR1 reads SEHNR; CDR2 reads FQNEAQ (reference sequence). Trimming took 5 bases from V and 1 from J; bases not matched to a gene: 10. The CDR3 sequence is 16 residues long. For the CDR3, the DNA is TGTGCCAGCAGCGGCTTTACTAGCGGAAATTCCTACGAGCAGTACTTC. Translating it yields CASSGFTSGNSYEQYF.

J is TRBJ2-1 and V is TRBV5-1; TRBD2 is a possible D gene (6 bases). Trimming shortened V by 5 bases and J by 8 bases, and 14 bases separated the two germline ends. Looked up from germline, CDR1 is SGHRS and CDR2 is YFSETQ. The CDR3 length is 13 residues. The DNA of the CDR3 is TGCGCCAGCAGAAAAGGACGCGGGGATGAGCAGTTCTTC. Its protein is CASRKGRGDEQFF.

This clonotype has ten or more counts. The CDR3 sequence: CASSLFPSASTDTQYF. The CDR3 bases are TGTGCCAGCAGCTTATTTCCCAGCGCTAGCACAGATACGCAGTATTTT. The rearrangement links TRBV11-2 to TRBJ2-3; no clear D. CDR1 is SGHAT, CDR2 FQNNGV, per germline. V lost 2 bases and J lost 0, with 12 bases in between. The CDR3 contains 16 residues.

The V and J genes are TRBV28 and TRBJ1-4, with D perhaps matching TRBD1 (5 bases). The germline V gene encodes CDR1 MDHEN and CDR2 SYDVKM. The V end lost 3 bases, the J end lost 2 bases, and 10 bases lay between the germline ends. This CDR3 is built from 15 residues. CDR3 sequence: CASSLAGPTNEKLFF. The CDR3 nucleotides read TGTGCCAGCAGTTTGGCGGGACCGACTAATGAAAAACTGTTTTTT.

This clonotype occurred a few times. The V and J genes are TRBV11-2 and TRBJ1-1; tentative D call: TRBD1 (5 bases). Germline loops: CDR1 SGHAT, CDR2 FQNNGV. CDR3 size: 15 residues. V lost 6 bases and J lost 0, with 14 bases in between. CDR3 sequence reads: CASSWDSPLNTEAFF. The CDR3 nucleotides read TGTGCCAGCAGTTGGGACTCCCCCCTGAACACTGAAGCTTTCTTT.

The rearrangement uses TRBV12-3 or TRBV12-4 and TRBJ2-3; D is undetermined. The CDR3 has 13 amino acids. Trimming stripped 5 bases from V and 9 bases from J, with 15 bases between. CDR3 coding DNA: TGTGCCAGCAGTCCCTCGACTGGCCCCACGCAGTATTTT. As protein: CASSPSTGPTQYF.

The rearrangement links TRBV20-1 to TRBJ2-5; TRBD2 matches at 7 bases. The CDR3 contains 17 residues. Germline CDR1 DFQATT, CDR2 SNEGSKA (reference sequence). The ends lost 3 bases at V and 1 base at J; junction bases unmatched: 14. The CDR3 region has the DNA TGCAGTGCTAGGAGCCTAACCGGGACTACCTTCCAAGAGACCCAGTACTTC. Protein product: CSARSLTGTTFQETQYF.

The chain couples TRBV28 to TRBJ2-2; D could derive from TRBD1 or TRBD2 (5 bases each). The germline V gene has CDR1 MDHEN and CDR2 SYDVKM. The CDR3 loop spans 15 amino acids. The germline V and J ends were trimmed by 7 bases and 3 bases, with 15 bases remaining between them. CDR3 residues: CASKQEAKDTGELFF. The CDR3 nucleotides are TGTGCCAGCAAACAGGAGGCGAAAGACACCGGGGAGCTGTTTTTT.

This clonotype was seen repeatedly, ten times or more. The rearrangement uses TRBV7-8 and TRBJ2-1; TRBD2 matches 8 bases. Germline CDR1 SGHVS, CDR2 FQNEAQ. This CDR3 contains 16 residues. The V segment lost 1 base and the J segment 9 bases; nucleotides outside the gene matches: 11. The CDR3 DNA sequence: TGTGCCAGCAGCTTAGAGGTTACCGGGAGGGCAGGTGAGCAGTTCTTC. It is translated as CASSLEVTGRAGEQFF.

The V and J genes are TRBV3-1 and TRBJ1-1; D not resolved. The CDR3 is 13 residues long. Trimming took 5 bases from V and 0 from J, leaving 7 bases between them. Germline V CDR1 and CDR2: LGHDT, YNNKEL (reference sequence). The CDR3 nucleotides read TGTGCCAGCAGCAAGCGCATGAACACTGAAGCTTTCTTT. This sequence encodes CASSKRMNTEAFF.

The V call is TRBV27, the J call TRBJ1-4; D not certain. V lost 2 bases and J 4 bases, leaving 5 bases between the germline ends. This CDR3 is built from 13 residues. The germline CDR1 and CDR2 sequences are MNHEY and SMNVEV (reference sequence). CDR3 sequence (DNA): TGTGCCAGCAGTTTAATGGGTAATGAAAAACTGTTTTTT. As protein: CASSLMGNEKLFF.

The V and J genes are TRBV19 and TRBJ2-1, with D perhaps given as TRBD1 or TRBD2 (5 bases each). The ends were cut back, 10 bases at V and 7 bases at J, with 14 bases in the middle. Germline V gene data show CDR1 as LNHDA and CDR2 as SQIVND (reference sequence). The length of the CDR3 is 12 residues. CDR3 bases: TGTGCCACCGAGGGGAGAAGGAATGAGCAGTTCTTC. This translates into CATEGRRNEQFF. The variable domain in full, with the rest retrieved from reference TRBV19 and TRBJ2-1, is DGGITQSPKYLFRKEGQNVTLSCEQNLNHDAMYWYRQDPGQGLRLIYYSQIVNDFQKGDIAEGYSVSREKKESFPLTVTSAQKNPTAFYLCATEGRRNEQFFGPGTRLTVL.

The chain recombines TRBV11-2 with TRBJ2-1, with 8 bases aligning to TRBD1. Trimming took 1 base from V and 1 from J; bases not matched to a gene: 9. Germline V gene sequence: CDR1 SGHAT, CDR2 FQNNGV. The CDR3 spans 18 residues. For the CDR3, the DNA is TGTGCCAGCAGCTTAGGCCCGAAACAGGGGGAATCCTACAATGAGCAGTTCTTC. Protein: CASSLGPKQGESYNEQFF.

This chain uses TRBV14 with TRBJ2-5, with D hard to call. There are 13 residues in the CDR3. Trimming removed 1 base from V and 7 bases from J, with 10 bases in between. Germline V gene data show CDR1 as SGHDN and CDR2 as FVKESK. Here the CDR3 reads CASSQGGISTQYF. CDR3 bases: TGTGCCAGCAGCCAAGGCGGTATCTCGACCCAGTACTTC.

This clonotype was observed a few times. The chain carries TRBV7-9 and TRBJ2-3; weak D call: TRBD2 (6 bases). CDR3 length: 13 amino acids. Germline loops: CDR1 SEHNR, CDR2 FQNEAQ (reference sequence). V lost 5 bases to trimming and J lost 3 bases, with 9 bases between them. The CDR3 coding sequence is TGTGCCAGCAGCGGAGGGCTTACAGATACGCAGTATTTT. Protein product: CASSGGLTDTQYF.

A few counts support this clonotype. The CDR3 is CASSLFLAGVENEQFF. CDR3 DNA: TGTGCCAGCAGCTTGTTCCTAGCGGGGGTAGAGAATGAGCAGTTCTTC. This chain uses TRBV5-5 with TRBJ2-1; 10 bases align to TRBD2. The length of the CDR3 is 16 residues. Per germline, CDR1 SGHKS and CDR2 YYEKEE (reference sequence). Trimming cost V 1 base and J 7 bases; bases outside gene matches: 8.

The rearrangement joins TRBV16 to TRBJ1-5; D gene ambiguous. V was clipped by 2 bases and J by 2 bases, with 10 bases between them. The CDR3 contains 15 residues. The germline V gene encodes CDR1 KGHSY and CDR2 FQNENV. The CDR3: CASSQGGRGNQPQHF. CDR3 coding DNA: TGTGCCAGCAGCCAAGGCGGCCGGGGCAATCAGCCCCAGCATTTT.

The chain is built from TRBV20-1 and TRBJ2-2; 8 bases agree with TRBD2. After removal of 6 bases from V and 5 bases from J, the junction contained 11 bases not matched to a gene. Germline CDR1 reads DFQATT; CDR2 reads SNEGSKA (reference sequence). CDR3 size: 15 residues. This CDR3 reads CSAPTSGTITGELFF. The CDR3 bases are TGCAGTGCGCCCACTAGCGGAACTATTACCGGGGAGCTGTTTTTT.

This clonotype is a singleton in its sample. The chain links TRBV3-1 to TRBJ2-2, with no clear D. There are 15 residues in the CDR3. CDR1 and CDR2 from the germline V gene are LGHDT and YNNKEL (reference sequence). V was clipped by 4 bases and J by 0 bases, with 9 bases between them. CDR3 nucleotide sequence: TGTGCCAGCAGCCCCGAGACGACGAACACCGGGGAGCTGTTTTTT. It is translated as CASSPETTNTGELFF.

This clonotype appeared a few times. The chain is built from TRBV27 and TRBJ1-2; D is perhaps TRBD1 (5 bases). Germline lookup yields CDR1 MNHEY and CDR2 SMNVEV (reference sequence). V lost 5 bases and J 3 bases, leaving 13 bases between the germline ends. This CDR3 is 14 amino acids long. The CDR3 loop reads CASSTQGSYYGYTF. CDR3 coding DNA: TGTGCCAGCAGTACGCAGGGCTCTTACTATGGCTACACCTTC.

This clonotype was seen at least ten times. The chain employs TRBV4-1 and TRBJ2-2; tentatively, D is TRBD2 (6 bases). This CDR3 region has 12 residues. Per germline, CDR1 MGHRA and CDR2 YSYEKL. The V gene lost 10 bases and the J gene lost 4 bases, with 10 bases spanning the gap. The CDR3 protein is CATRDSTGELFF. The CDR3 coding sequence is TGCGCCACCCGGGACTCCACCGGGGAGCTGTTTTTT.